This T cell receptor beta chain was identified during a study of early T cells in non-severe SARS-CoV-2 infection. Study details: Chains from this unsorted whole-blood bulk RNA could not be paired.

This clonotype was detected many times. Its antigen is unknown. Trimming took 5 bases from V and 4 from J, leaving 17 bases between them. Germline assignment: CDR1 SGHTA and CDR2 FQGTGA. The CDR3 runs to 15 residues. One entry per CDR3 protein results from TCRdb running MiXCR on the 5' RACE reads. The data contain 50,000 or so distinct CDR3 sequences, about 10% of them singletons. Findings of the study overall: VDJdb matching, biased toward anti-spike CD8 responses, missed private and CD4 specificities.

Sequenced input: whole blood. This TCR was recovered from an adult who was a healthcare worker with PCR-confirmed SARS-CoV-2 infection or an uninfected control (not recorded which). The chain carries TRBV7-3 and TRBJ1-1, with D perhaps matching TRBD1 (5 bases). The CDR3 here is CASSPTWGRSTEAFF. The CDR3 coding sequence is TGTGCCAGCAGCCCCACTTGGGGCCGAAGCACTGAAGCTTTCTTT.